Here is one T cell receptor beta chain with its context. V trimming: 1 base; J trimming: 9 bases; junction bases outside the gene matches: 11. Germline V gene lookup returns CDR1 GTSNPN and CDR2 SVGIG (reference sequence). This CDR3 spans 17 amino acids. The protocol was immunoSEQ multiplex PCR, while the TCRdb copy is restricted to in-frame clones and leaves out a portion. In the table there are approximately 130,000 clones, 84% of which are singletons. The sample belongs to a study of blood T cell repertoires in COVID-19. Sequenced sample: peripheral blood. The chain recombines TRBV30 with TRBJ1-6, with 11 bases aligning to TRBD1. This TCR came from a human donor in a cohort sampled during active COVID-19. The CDR3 nucleotides are TGTGCCTGGAGTGCAGCCAGCGGCGGGACAGGGGGTTCACCCCTCCACTTT. It translates to CAWSAASGGTGGSPLHF.